This record concerns one T cell receptor beta chain sequence. Antigen: not known. The sample originates from a study of identical twins. With template switching, a universal primer site was added, and the cDNA carried unique molecular identifiers. MiXCR, run by TCRdb on the 5' RACE reads, gives a single entry per CDR3 protein. The table lists about 570,000 distinct CDR3 sequences, roughly 9.5% of them singletons. Study results and limitations: Excess sharing by twins proved weaker in beta out-of-frame sequences.

V dropped 3 bases and J dropped 0 bases, with 21 bases sitting between them. Germline CDR1 and CDR2: SGHAT and FQNNGV. This CDR3 comprises 19 residues. In addition, the sample was reused for a study of yellow fever vaccine responses in identical twins.

Sequencing was carried out using PBMCs. This chain connects TRBV11-2 to TRBJ2-4; D unclear. This clonotype was sampled from a woman under 30 in good health. The DNA of the CDR3 is TGTGCCAGCAGCTTCGATGGGGTTGGCGTCAACCTAGCCAAAAACATTCAGTACTTC. This sequence encodes CASSFDGVGVNLAKNIQYF.